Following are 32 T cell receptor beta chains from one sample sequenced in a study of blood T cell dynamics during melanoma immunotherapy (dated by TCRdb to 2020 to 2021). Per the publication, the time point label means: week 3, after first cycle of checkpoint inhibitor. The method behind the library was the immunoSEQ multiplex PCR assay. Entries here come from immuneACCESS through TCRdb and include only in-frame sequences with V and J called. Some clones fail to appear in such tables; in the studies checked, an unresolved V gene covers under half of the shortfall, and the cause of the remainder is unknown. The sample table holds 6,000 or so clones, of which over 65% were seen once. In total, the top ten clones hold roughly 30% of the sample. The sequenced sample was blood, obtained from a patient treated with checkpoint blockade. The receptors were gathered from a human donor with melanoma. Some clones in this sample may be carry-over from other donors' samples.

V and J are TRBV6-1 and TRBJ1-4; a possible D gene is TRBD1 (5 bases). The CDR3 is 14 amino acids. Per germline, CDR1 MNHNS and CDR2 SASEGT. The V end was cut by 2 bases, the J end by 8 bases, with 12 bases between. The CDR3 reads CASSEYGAGEKLFF. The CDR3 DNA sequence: TGTGCCAGCAGTGAATATGGGGCGGGAGAAAAACTGTTTTTT.

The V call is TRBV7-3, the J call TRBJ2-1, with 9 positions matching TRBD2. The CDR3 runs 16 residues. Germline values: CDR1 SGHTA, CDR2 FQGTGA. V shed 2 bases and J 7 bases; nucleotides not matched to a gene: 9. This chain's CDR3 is CASSLETTSGQNEQFF. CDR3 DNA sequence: TGTGCCAGCAGCTTAGAGACGACTAGCGGCCAAAATGAGCAGTTCTTC. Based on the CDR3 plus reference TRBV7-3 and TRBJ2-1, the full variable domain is GAGVSQTPSNKVTEKGKYVELRCDPISGHTALYWYRQSLGQGPEFLIYFQGTGAADDSGLPNDRFFAVRPEGSVSTLKIQRTERGDSAVYLCASSLETTSGQNEQFFGPGTRLTVL.

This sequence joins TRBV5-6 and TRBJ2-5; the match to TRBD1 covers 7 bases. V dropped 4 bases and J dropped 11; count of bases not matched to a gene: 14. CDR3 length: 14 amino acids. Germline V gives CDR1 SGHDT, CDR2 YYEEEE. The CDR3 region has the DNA TGTGCCAGCAGCCATTGGGACCGGCAGGGGGAGCAGTACTTC. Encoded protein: CASSHWDRQGEQYF.

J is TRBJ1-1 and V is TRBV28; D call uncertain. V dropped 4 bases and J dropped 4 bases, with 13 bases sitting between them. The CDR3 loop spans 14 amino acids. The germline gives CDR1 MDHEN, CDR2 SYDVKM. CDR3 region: CASSSGQPGTEAFF. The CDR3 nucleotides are TGTGCCAGCAGTTCCGGGCAGCCGGGCACTGAAGCTTTCTTT.

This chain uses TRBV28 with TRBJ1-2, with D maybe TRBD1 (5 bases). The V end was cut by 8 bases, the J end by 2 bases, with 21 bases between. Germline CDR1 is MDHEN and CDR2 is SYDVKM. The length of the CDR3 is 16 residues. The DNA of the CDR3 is TGTGCCAGCCAGACCCTCAGCCGGCGGACAAACTATGGCTACACCTTC. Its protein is CASQTLSRRTNYGYTF.

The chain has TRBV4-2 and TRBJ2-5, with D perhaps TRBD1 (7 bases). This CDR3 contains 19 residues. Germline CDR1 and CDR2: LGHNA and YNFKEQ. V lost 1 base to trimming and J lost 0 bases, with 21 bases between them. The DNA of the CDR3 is TGTGCCAGCAGCCAAGGGTTGGCAGGGGGGAGCCCAAACCAAGAGACCCAGTACTTC. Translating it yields CASSQGLAGGSPNQETQYF.

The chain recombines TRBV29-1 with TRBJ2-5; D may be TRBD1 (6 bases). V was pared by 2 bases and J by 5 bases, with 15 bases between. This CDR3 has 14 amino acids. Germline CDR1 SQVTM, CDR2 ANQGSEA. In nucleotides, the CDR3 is TGCAGCGTTGAACAGGACAGCTGGGGTGAGACCCAGTACTTC. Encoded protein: CSVEQDSWGETQYF.

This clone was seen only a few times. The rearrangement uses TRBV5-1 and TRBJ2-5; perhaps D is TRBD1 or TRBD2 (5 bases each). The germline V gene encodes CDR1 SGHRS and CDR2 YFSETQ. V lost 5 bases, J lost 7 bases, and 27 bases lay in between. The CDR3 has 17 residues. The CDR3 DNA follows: TGCGCCAGCAGTCAGCATCTCCTAGCTCTCCCAGGGAGGACCCAGTACTTC. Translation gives CASSQHLLALPGRTQYF.

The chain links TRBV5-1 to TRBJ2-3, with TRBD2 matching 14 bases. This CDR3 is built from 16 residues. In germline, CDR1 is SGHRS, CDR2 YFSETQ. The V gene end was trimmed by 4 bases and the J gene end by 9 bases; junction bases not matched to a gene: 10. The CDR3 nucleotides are TGCGCCAGCAGCAGCGACCCCGGACTAGCGGGGGGAACGCAGTATTTT. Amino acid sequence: CASSSDPGLAGGTQYF.

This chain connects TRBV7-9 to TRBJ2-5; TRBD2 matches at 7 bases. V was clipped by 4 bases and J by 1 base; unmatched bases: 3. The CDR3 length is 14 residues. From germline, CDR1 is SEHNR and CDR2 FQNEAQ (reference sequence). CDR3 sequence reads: CASSWSGVQETQYF. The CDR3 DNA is TGTGCCAGCAGCTGGAGCGGGGTCCAAGAGACCCAGTACTTC.

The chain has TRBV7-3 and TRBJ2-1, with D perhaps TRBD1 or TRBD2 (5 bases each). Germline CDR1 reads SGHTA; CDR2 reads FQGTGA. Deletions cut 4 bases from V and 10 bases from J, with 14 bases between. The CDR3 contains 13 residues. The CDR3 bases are TGTGCCAGCAGCTCGGGGACGGGGTTGGAGCAGTTCTTC. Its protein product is CASSSGTGLEQFF.

The CDR3 DNA is TGTGCCACCTCGACCGTCACCGGGGAGCTGTTTTTT. Residues: CATSTVTGELFF. The gene calls are TRBV5-6 and TRBJ2-2; the D is unclear. V was trimmed by 9 bases and J by 4 bases, leaving 10 bases between them. This CDR3 region has 12 residues. The germline gives CDR1 SGHDT, CDR2 YYEEEE.

The CDR3 region is CASSADSGGGTDTQYF. The CDR3 DNA sequence: TGTGCCAGCAGTGCGGATAGCGGGGGGGGAACAGATACGCAGTATTTT. The J gene is TRBJ2-3, the V gene TRBV2; 11 nucleotides match TRBD2. Losses at the gene ends were 4 bases for V and 3 bases for J; bases not matched to a gene: 6. The CDR3 extends over 16 amino acids. CDR1 and CDR2 (germline): SNHLY, FYNNEI.

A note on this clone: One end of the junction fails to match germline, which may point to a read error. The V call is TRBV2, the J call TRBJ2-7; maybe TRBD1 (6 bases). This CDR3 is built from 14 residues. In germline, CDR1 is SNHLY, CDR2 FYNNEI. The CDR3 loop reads CASSESTGSSEQYF. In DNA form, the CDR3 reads TGTGCCAGCAGTGAATCTACAGGGTCCTCCGAGCAGTACTTC.

CDR3 residues: CASSLSGGLTNEKLFF. CDR3 DNA: TGCGCCAGCAGCCTAAGTGGGGGGCTGACTAATGAAAAACTGTTTTTT. The chain employs TRBV5-1 and TRBJ1-4, with D perhaps matching TRBD1 (6 bases). The CDR3 totals 16 residues. Per germline, CDR1 SGHRS and CDR2 YFSETQ. V dropped 4 bases and J dropped 2 bases, with 15 bases sitting between them.

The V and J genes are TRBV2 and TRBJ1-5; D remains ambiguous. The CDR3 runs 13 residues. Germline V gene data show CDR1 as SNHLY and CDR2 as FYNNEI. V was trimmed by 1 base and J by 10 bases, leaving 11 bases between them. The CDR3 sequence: CASSEDGWAPQHF. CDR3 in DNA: TGTGCCAGCAGTGAAGATGGGTGGGCTCCCCAGCATTTT. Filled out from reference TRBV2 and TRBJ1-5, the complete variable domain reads EPEVTQTPSHQVTQMGQEVILRCVPISNHLYFYWYRQILGQKVEFLVSFYNNEISEKSEIFDDQFSVERPDGSNFTLKIRSTKLEDSAMYFCASSEDGWAPQHFGDGTRLSIL.

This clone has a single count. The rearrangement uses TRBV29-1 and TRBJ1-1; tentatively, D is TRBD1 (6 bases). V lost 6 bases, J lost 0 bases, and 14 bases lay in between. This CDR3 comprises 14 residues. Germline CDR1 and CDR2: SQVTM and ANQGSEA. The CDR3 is CSVYRGGVNTEAFF. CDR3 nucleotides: TGCAGCGTCTACCGTGGGGGCGTGAACACTGAAGCTTTCTTT.

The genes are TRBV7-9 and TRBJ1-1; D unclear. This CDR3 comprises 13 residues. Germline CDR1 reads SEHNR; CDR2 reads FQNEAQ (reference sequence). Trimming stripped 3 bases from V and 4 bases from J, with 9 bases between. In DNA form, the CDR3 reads TGTGCCAGCAGCTTCGCCGCGGGCACTGAAGCTTTCTTT. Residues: CASSFAAGTEAFF.

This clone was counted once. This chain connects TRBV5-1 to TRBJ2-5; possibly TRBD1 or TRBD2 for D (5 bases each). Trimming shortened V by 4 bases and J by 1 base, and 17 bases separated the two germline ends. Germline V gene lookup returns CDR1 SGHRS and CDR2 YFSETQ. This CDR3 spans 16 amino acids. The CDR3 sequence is CASSTGAQASQETQYF. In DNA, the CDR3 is TGCGCCAGCAGCACCGGGGCCCAAGCTTCCCAAGAGACCCAGTACTTC.

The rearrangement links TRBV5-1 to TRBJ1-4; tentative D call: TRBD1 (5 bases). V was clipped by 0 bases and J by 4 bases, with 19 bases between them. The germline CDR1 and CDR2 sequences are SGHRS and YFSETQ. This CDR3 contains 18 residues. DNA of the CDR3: TGCGCCAGCAGCTTGGGGGGCCAGACGAATAGGATTAATGAAAAACTGTTTTTT. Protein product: CASSLGGQTNRINEKLFF.

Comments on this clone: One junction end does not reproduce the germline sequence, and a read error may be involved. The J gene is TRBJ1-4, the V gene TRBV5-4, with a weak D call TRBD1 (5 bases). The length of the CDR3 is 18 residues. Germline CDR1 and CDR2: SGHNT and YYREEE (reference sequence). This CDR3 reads CASSQWGWEDTTNEKLFF. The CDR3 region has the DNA TGCGCCAGCAGCCAATGGGGATGGGAGGACACAACTAATGAAAAACTGTTTTTT.

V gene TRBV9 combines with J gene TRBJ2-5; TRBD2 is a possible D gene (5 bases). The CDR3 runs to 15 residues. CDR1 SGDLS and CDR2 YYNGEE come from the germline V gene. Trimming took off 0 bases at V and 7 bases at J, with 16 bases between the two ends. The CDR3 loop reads CASSVGAGPAGTQYF. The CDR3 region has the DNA TGTGCCAGCAGCGTAGGGGCAGGCCCCGCGGGGACCCAGTACTTC.

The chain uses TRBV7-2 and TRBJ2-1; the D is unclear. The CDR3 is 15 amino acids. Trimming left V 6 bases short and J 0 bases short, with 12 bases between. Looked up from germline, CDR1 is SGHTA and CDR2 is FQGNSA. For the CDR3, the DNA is TGTGCCAGCAGTCTTCAGGTCCTCTCCTACAATGAGCAGTTCTTC. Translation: CASSLQVLSYNEQFF.

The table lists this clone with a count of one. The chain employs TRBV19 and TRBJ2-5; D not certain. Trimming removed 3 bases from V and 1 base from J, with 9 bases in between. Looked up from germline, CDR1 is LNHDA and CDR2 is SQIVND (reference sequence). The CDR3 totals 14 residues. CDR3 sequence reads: CASSIKGSQETQYF. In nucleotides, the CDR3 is TGTGCCAGTAGTATCAAAGGGTCCCAAGAGACCCAGTACTTC.

The CDR3 bases are TGTGCCAGCAGCGTAGCTGTGGCAGGGATAAATGAGCAGTTCTTC. Protein sequence: CASSVAVAGINEQFF. The chain links TRBV9 to TRBJ2-1, with D maybe TRBD1 (5 bases). This CDR3 has 15 residues. V shed 0 bases and J shed 7 bases, with 14 bases lying between them. Germline V gene lookup returns CDR1 SGDLS and CDR2 YYNGEE.

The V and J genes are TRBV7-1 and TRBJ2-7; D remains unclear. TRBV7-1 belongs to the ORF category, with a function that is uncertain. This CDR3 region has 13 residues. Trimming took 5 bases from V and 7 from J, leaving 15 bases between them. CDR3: CASSPTRLQEQYF. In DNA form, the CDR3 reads TGTGCCAGCAGCCCGACCAGGTTACAGGAGCAGTACTTC.

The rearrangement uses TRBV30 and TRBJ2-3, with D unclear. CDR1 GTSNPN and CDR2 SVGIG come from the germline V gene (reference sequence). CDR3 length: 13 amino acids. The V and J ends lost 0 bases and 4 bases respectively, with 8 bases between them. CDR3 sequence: CAWSVLRPDTQYF. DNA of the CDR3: TGTGCCTGGAGTGTGTTAAGGCCAGATACGCAGTATTTT.

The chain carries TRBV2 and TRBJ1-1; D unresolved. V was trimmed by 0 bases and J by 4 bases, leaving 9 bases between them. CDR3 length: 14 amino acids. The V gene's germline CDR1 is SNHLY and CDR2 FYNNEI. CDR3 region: CASSEAEVATEAFF. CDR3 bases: TGTGCCAGCAGTGAAGCGGAGGTGGCCACTGAAGCTTTCTTT.

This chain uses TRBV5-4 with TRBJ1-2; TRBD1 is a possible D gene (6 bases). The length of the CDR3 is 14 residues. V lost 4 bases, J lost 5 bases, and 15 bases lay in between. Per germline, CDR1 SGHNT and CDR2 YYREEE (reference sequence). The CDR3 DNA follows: TGTGCCAGCAGCGGGCGGACAGCCACTTATGGCTACACCTTC. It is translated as CASSGRTATYGYTF.

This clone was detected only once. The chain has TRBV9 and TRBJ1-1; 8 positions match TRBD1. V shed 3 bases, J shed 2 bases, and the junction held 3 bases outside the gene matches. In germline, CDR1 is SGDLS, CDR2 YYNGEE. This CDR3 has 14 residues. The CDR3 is CASSGRGRNTEAFF. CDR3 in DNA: TGTGCCAGCAGCGGCAGGGGGCGCAACACTGAAGCTTTCTTT.

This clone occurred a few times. CDR3 sequence reads: CASSSYPVEGHQPQHF. The CDR3 bases are TGTGCCAGCAGCTCCTACCCCGTCGAAGGTCATCAGCCCCAGCATTTT. The rearrangement joins TRBV7-2 to TRBJ1-5; D gene unclear. The V gene lost 4 bases and the J gene lost 5 bases, with 18 bases spanning the gap. Looked up from germline, CDR1 is SGHTA and CDR2 is FQGNSA. The CDR3 extends over 16 amino acids.

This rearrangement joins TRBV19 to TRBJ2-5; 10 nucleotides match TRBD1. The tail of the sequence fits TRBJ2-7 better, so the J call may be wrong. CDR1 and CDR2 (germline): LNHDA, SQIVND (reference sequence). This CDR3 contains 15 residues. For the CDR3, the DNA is TGTGCCAGTAGTATCAGAGGACAGGGGGCCTACGAGCAGTACTTC. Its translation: CASSIRGQGAYEQYF.